This T cell receptor (beta chain) was captured by sequencing in a study of blood T cell repertoires in COVID-19. Study details: The study drew acute and convalescent COVID-19 samples from the United States, Italy and Spain. Sample material is recorded as cDNA or gDNA derived from T cells, B-cell-depleted T cells, or PBMCs.

CDR1 is SGHDN, CDR2 FVKESK, per germline. The trim removed 2 bases at V and 4 bases at J, leaving 8 bases unmatched. The CDR3 has 16 amino acids. This clone showed up just a few times. Original data processing: Amplification from reference gene primers served as the basis for estimated nucleated cell counts. The method was immunoSEQ multiplex PCR; TCRdb's version includes in-frame clones alone and lacks a portion of them. Clone size and the V and J calls come from that table; the DNA yielded D and trimming. The data contain about 240,000 clones, approximately 82% of them singletons. The TCR originated in a woman aged 18 to 35 with acute or convalescent COVID-19. V and J are TRBV14 and TRBJ2-1; 7 bases are a match to TRBD2. The specimen sequenced was peripheral blood. This CDR3 is CASSQTSAPTYNEQFF. DNA of the CDR3: TGTGCCAGCAGCCAAACTAGCGCCCCAACTTACAATGAGCAGTTCTTC.